This record concerns one TCR beta chain sequence. The antigen is undetermined. Data came from immunoSEQ multiplex PCR; TCRdb stores just in-frame clones and leaves some out. The repertoire consists of about 2.3 million clones, with less than 95% occurring once and the leading ten covering 0.37%. CDR1 is MDHEN, CDR2 SYDVKM, per germline. This CDR3 spans 11 amino acids. Trimming took off 10 bases at V and 3 bases at J, with 9 bases between the two ends. The data were taken from a study of shared clonotypes between healthy human individuals. Findings and limits, study-wide: Naive CD4 clonotypes were shared across several donors at roughly 5.5%.

The rearrangement uses TRBV28 and TRBJ1-2; a possible D gene is TRBD1 (5 bases). The receptor's source is a man aged 18 to 29 in good health. Some clones in this sample may be carry-over from other donors' samples. Sequencing was performed on naive CD4+ T cells from PBMCs. Subset defined: CD45RA+ positively selected. The CDR3 is CATKTDYGYTF. The CDR3 bases are TGTGCCACCAAGACAGACTATGGCTACACCTTC.